The text below deals with one T cell receptor beta chain. Antigen specificity is unknown. The CDR3 is 11 amino acids. The germline V gene has CDR1 MNHNS and CDR2 SASEGT. The germline V and J ends were trimmed by 5 bases and 11 bases, with 12 bases remaining between them. The sample originates from a study of OX40 agonist ivuxolimab in advanced cancers. Sequencing was performed with immunoSEQ multiplex PCR; in TCRdb, only in-frame clones are kept and a portion is missing. The table lists approximately 82,000 clones, 85% of them singletons. Study-wide points: Compared with CD4+, CD8+ T cells on average had more expanded clones. Both blood CD4+ and CD8+ T cells showed clonal growth by week 6 at 0.1 to 3.0 mg/kg.

This specimen was CD4+ or CD8+ T cells sorted from blood, taken in a trial of the OX40 agonist ivuxolimab. The TCR comes from an adult with an advanced solid tumor such as melanoma, head and neck, liver or kidney cancer. J is TRBJ1-1 and V is TRBV6-1; no clear D gene. The CDR3, as DNA: TGTGCCAGCAGTCCCCGATGGGCGGCTTTCTTT. Translating it yields CASSPRWAAFF.